The entry below gives a single TCR beta chain sequence along with its context. This table comes from immunoSEQ multiplex PCR, and its TCRdb copy is limited to in-frame clones, with some not included. Counted here are 250,000 or so clones, 91% occurring once; the ten biggest clones make up approximately 1.2%. This entry is derived from a study of blood T cell repertoires in COVID-19. Germline loops: CDR1 MNHNS, CDR2 SASEGT. The CDR3 has 14 amino acids. V was shortened by 1 base and J by 2 bases, with 8 bases between the two germline ends. The chain joins TRBV6-1 to TRBJ1-2; D not certain. This clonotype originated in a human donor in a cohort exposed to, infected with or recovered from COVID-19 (not recorded which). The donor label of this sample is uncertain. The sequenced sample consisted of PBMCs or T cells enriched from blood (not recorded which). CDR3 DNA sequence: TGTGCCAGCAGTGAAGATTCGGGGAACTATGGCTACACCTTC. As protein: CASSEDSGNYGYTF.